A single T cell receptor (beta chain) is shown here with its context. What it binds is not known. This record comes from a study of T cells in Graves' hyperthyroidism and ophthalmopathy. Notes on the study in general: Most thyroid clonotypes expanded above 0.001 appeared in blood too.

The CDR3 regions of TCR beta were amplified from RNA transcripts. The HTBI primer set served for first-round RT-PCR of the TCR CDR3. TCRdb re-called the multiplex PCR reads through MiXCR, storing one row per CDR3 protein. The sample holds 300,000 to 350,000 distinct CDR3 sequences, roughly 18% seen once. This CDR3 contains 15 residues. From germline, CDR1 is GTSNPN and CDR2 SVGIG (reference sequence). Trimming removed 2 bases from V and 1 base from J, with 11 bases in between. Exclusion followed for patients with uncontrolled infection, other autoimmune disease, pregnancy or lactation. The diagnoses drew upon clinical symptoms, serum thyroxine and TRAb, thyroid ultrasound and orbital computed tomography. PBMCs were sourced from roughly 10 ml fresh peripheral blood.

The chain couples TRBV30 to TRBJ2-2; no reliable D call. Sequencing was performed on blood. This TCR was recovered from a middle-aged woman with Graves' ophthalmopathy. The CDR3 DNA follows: TGTGCCTGGAGTACAGAAGTATGGAACACCGGGGAGCTGTTTTTT. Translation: CAWSTEVWNTGELFF. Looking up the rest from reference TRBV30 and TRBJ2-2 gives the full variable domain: SQTIHQWPATLVQPVGSPLSLECTVEGTSNPNLYWYRQAAGRGLQLLFYSVGIGQISSEVPQNLSASRPQDRQFILSSKKLLLSDSGFYLCAWSTEVWNTGELFFGEGSRLTVL.